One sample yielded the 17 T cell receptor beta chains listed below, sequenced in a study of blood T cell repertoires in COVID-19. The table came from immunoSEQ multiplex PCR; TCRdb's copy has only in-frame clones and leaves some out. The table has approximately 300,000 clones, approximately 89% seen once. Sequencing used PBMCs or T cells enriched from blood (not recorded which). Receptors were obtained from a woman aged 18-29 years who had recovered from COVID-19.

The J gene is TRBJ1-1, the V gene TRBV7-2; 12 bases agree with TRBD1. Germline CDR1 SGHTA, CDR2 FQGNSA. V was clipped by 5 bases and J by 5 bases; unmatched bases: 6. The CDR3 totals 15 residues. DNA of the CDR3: TGTGCCAGCAGCACCCGGGACAGGGGGCATACTGAAGCTTTCTTT. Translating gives CASSTRDRGHTEAFF.

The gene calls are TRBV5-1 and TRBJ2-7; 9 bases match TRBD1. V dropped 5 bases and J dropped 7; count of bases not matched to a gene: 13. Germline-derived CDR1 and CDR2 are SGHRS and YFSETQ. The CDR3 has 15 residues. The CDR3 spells CASSPSTGTGNEQYF. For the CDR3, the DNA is TGCGCCAGCAGTCCAAGTACCGGGACAGGGAATGAGCAGTACTTC.

The CDR3 here is CASSQDLGGSTDTQYF. CDR3 DNA sequence: TGCGCCAGCAGCCAAGATCTAGGCGGCAGCACAGATACGCAGTATTTT. The chain links TRBV4-1 to TRBJ2-3, with D unresolved. The CDR3 loop spans 16 amino acids. Germline loops: CDR1 MGHRA, CDR2 YSYEKL. Trimming removed 0 bases at V and 0 bases at J, with 10 bases between.

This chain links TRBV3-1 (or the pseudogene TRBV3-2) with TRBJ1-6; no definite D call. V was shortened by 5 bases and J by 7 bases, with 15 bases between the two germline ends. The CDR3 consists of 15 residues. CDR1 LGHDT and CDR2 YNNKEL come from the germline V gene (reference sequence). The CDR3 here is CASSIRPRGNSPLHF. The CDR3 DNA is TGTGCCAGCAGCATCCGGCCCAGAGGAAATTCACCCCTCCACTTT.

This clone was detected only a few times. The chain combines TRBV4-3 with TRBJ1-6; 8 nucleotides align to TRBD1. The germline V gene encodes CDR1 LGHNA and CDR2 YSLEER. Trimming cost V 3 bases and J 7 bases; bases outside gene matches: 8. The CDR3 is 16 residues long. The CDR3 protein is CASSQFRDRRNSPLHF. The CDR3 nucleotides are TGCGCCAGCAGCCAGTTCCGGGACAGGAGAAATTCACCCCTCCACTTT.

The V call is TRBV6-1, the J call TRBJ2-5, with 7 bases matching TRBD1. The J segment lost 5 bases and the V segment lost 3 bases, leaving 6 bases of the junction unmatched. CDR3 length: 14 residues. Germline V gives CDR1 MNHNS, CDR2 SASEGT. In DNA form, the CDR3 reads TGTGCCAGCAGTGAGACAGGGCTTGGGGAGACCCAGTACTTC. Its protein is CASSETGLGETQYF.

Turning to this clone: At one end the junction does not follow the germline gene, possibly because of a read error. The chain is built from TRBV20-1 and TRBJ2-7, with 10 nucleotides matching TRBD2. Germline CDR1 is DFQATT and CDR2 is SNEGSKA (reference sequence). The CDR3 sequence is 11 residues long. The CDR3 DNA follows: TGCAGTACTAGCGGGGTATACGAGCAGTACTTC. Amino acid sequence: CSTSGVYEQYF.

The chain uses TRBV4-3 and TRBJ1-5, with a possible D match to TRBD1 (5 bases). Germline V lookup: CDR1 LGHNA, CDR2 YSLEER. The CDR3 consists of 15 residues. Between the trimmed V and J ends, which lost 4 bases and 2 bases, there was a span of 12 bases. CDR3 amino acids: CASSPTVLGNQPQHF. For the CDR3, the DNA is TGCGCCAGCAGCCCGACAGTCTTAGGCAATCAGCCCCAGCATTTT.

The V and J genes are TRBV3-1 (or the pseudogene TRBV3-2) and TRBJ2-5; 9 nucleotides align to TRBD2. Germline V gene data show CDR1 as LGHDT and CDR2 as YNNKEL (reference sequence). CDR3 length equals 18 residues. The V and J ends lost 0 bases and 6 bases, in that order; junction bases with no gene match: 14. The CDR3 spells CASSQDQVASGVLKTQYF. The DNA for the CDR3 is TGTGCCAGCAGCCAAGATCAAGTGGCTAGCGGGGTCCTCAAGACCCAGTACTTC.

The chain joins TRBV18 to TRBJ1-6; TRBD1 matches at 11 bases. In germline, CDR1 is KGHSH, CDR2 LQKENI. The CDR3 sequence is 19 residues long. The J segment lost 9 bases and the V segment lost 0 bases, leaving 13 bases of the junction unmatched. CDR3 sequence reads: CASSPPGQGANVGTSPLHF. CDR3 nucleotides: TGTGCCAGCTCACCACCTGGACAGGGGGCGAATGTAGGTACTTCACCCCTCCACTTT.

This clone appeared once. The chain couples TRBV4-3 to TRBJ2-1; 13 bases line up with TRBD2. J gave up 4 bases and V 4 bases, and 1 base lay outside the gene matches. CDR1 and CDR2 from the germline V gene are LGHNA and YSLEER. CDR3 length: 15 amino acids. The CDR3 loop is CASSRTSGGYNEQFF. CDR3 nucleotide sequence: TGCGCCAGCAGCCGGACTAGCGGGGGTTACAATGAGCAGTTCTTC.

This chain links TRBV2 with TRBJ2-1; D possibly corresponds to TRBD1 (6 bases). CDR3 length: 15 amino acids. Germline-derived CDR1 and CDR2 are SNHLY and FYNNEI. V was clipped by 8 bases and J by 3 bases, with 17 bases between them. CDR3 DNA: TGTGCCAGCGAAAGCCGGGACATCGACTACAATGAGCAGTTCTTC. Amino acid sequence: CASESRDIDYNEQFF.

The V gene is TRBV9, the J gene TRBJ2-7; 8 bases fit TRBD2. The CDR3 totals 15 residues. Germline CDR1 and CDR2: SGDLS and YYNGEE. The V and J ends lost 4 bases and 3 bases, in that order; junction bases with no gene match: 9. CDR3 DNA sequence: TGTGCCAGCAGCCCCCGGTCGGGGGGGGACTACGAGCAGTACTTC. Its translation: CASSPRSGGDYEQYF.

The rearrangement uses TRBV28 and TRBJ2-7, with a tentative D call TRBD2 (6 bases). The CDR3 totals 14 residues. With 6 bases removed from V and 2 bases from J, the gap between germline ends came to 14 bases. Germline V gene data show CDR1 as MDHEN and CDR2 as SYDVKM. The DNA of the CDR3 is TGTGCCAGCAGGCCTGGAGGGAGACCCTACGAGCAGTACTTC. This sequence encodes CASRPGGRPYEQYF.

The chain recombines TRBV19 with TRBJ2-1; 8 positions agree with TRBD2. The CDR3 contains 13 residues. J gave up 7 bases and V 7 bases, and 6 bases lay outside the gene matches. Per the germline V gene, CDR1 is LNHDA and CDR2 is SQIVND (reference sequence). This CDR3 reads CASTGGPRNEQFF. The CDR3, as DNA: TGTGCCAGTACGGGGGGGCCTAGGAATGAGCAGTTCTTC.

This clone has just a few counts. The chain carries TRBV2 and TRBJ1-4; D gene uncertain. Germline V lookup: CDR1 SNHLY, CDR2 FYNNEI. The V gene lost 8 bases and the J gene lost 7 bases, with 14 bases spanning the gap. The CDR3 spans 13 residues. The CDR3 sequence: CASQTGRAEKLFF. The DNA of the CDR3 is TGTGCCAGCCAAACTGGGAGGGCTGAAAAACTGTTTTTT.

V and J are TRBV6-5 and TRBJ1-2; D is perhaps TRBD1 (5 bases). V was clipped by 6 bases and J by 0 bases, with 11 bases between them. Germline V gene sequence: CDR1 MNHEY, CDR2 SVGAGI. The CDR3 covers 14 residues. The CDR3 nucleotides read TGTGCCAGCAGGGCAGGGAACTCTAACTATGGCTACACCTTC. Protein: CASRAGNSNYGYTF.